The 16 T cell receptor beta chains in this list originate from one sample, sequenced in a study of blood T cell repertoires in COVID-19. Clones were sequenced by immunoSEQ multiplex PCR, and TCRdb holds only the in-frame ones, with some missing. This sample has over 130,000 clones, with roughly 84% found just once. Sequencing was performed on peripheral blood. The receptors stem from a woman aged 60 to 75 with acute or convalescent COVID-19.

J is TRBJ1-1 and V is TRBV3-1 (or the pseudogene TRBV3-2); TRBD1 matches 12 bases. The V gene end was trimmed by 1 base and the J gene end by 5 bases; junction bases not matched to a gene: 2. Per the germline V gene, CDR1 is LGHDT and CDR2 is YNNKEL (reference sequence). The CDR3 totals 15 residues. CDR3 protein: CASSQGDRGRTEAFF. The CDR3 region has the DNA TGTGCCAGCAGCCAAGGGGACAGGGGGCGGACTGAAGCTTTCTTT.

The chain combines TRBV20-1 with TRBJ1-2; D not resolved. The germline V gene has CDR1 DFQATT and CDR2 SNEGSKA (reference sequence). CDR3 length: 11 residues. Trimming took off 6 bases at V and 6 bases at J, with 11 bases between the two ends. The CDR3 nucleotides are TGCAGTGCCCCGTCCCTCGATGGCTACACCTTC. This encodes CSAPSLDGYTF.

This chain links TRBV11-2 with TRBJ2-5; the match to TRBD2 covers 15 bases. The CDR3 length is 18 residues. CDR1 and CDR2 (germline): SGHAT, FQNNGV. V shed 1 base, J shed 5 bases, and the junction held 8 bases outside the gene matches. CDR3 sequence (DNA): TGTGCCAGCAGCTTAGTCATTGGACTAGCGGGAGGGCTCGAGACCCAGTACTTC. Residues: CASSLVIGLAGGLETQYF.

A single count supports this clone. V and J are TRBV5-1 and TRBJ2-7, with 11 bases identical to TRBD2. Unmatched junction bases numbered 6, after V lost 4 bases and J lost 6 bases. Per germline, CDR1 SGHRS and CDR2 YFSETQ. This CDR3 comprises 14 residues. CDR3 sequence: CASSLGTSGFEQYF. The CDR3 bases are TGCGCCAGCAGCCTGGGGACTAGCGGTTTCGAGCAGTACTTC.

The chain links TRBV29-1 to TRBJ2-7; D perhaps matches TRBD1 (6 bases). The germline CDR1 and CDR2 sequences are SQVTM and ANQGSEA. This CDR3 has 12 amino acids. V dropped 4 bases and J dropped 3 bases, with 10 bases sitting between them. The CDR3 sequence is CSVAARGYEQYF. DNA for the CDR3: TGCAGCGTTGCTGCCAGGGGCTACGAGCAGTACTTC.

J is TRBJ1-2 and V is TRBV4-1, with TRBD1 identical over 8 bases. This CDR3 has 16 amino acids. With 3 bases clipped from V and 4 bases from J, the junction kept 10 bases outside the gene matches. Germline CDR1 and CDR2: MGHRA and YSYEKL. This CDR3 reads CASSQTSGGAGYGYTF. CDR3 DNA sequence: TGCGCCAGCAGCCAGACCTCAGGGGGCGCGGGCTATGGCTACACCTTC.

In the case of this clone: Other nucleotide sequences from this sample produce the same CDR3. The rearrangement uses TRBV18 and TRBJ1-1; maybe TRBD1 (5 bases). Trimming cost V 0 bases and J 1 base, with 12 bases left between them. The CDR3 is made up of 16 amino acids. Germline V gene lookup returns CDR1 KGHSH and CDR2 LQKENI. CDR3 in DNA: TGTGCCAGCTCACCACCTGCCCAGGGCCAGAACACTGAAGCTTTCTTT. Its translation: CASSPPAQGQNTEAFF.

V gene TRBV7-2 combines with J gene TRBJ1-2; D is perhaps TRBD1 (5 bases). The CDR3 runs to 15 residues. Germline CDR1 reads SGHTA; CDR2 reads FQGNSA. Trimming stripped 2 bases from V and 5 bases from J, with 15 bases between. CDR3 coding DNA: TGTGCCAGCAGCTTATACCAGACGGGGGGATATGGCTACACCTTC. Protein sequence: CASSLYQTGGYGYTF.

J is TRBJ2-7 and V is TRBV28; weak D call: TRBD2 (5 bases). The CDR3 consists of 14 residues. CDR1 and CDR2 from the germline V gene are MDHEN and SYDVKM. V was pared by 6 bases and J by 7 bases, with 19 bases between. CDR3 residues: CASSRTLARREQYF. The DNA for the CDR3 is TGTGCCAGCAGCAGGACTCTTGCGAGGAGGGAGCAGTACTTC. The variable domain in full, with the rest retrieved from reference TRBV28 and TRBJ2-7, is DVKVTQSSRYLVKRTGEKVFLECVQDMDHENMFWYRQDPGLGLRLIYFSYDVKMKEKGDIPEGYSVSREKKERFSLILESASTNQTSMYLCASSRTLARREQYFGPGTRLTVT.

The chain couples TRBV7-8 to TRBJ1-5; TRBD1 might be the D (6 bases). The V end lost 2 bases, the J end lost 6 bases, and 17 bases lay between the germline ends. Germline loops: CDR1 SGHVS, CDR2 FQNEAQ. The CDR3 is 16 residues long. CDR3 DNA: TGTGCCAGCAGCTTAAACAGGGTAGGAGTGATTCAGCCCCAGCATTTT. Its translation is CASSLNRVGVIQPQHF.

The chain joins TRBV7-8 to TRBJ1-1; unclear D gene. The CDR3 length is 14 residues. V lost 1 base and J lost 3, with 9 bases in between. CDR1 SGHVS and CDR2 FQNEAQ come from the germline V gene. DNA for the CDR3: TGTGCCAGCAGCTTAGGGTCGGTGGACACTGAAGCTTTCTTT. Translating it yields CASSLGSVDTEAFF.

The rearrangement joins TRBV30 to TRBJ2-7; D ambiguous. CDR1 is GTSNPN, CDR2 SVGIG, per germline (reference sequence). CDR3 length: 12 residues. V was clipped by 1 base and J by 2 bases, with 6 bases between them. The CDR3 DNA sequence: TGTGCCTGGAGTGGACTCACCTACGAGCAGTACTTC. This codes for CAWSGLTYEQYF.

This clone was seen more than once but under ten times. The CDR3: CASSFGGNEQFF. The CDR3 DNA reads TGTGCCAGCAGTTTCGGCGGAAATGAGCAGTTCTTC. The J gene is TRBJ2-1, the V gene TRBV12-3 or TRBV12-4; D not resolved. The CDR3 contains 12 residues. The germline V and J ends were trimmed by 3 bases and 7 bases, with 7 bases remaining between them.

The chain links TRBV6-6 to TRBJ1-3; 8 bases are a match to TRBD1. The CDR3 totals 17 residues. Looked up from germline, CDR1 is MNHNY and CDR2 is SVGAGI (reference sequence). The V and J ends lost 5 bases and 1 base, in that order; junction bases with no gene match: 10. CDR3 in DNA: TGTGCCAGCAGTCAACAGGGGGTAGCAGTTTCTGGAAACACCATATATTTT. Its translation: CASSQQGVAVSGNTIYF.

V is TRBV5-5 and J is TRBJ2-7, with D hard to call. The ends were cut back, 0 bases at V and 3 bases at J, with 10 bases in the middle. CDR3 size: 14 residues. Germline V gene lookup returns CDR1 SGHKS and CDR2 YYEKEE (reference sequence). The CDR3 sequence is CASSLAGARYEQYF. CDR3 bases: TGTGCCAGCAGCTTGGCCGGAGCCCGCTACGAGCAGTACTTC.

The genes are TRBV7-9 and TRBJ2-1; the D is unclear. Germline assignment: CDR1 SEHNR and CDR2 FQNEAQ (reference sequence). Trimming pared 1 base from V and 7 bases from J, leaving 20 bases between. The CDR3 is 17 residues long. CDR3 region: CASSLGRSDLIGNEQFF. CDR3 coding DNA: TGTGCCAGCAGCTTAGGGCGGAGCGACCTCATTGGAAATGAGCAGTTCTTC.